This T cell receptor beta chain appears in the sequencing data of a study of identical twins. Findings and caveats of the study: Some out-of-frame alpha sequences were shared by twins, and these showed excess low generation probability. Abundant beta clonotypes from cord blood bore fewer insertions; memory repertoires lacked this pattern.

This clonotype was detected many times. Its antigen is unknown. The CDR3 contains 15 residues. Trimming took 4 bases from V and 2 from J, leaving 12 bases between them. CDR1 is LGHDT, CDR2 YNNKEL, per germline (reference sequence). TCRdb analysed the 5' RACE reads with MiXCR anew, one entry per CDR3 protein. The data show approximately 210,000 distinct CDR3 sequences, around 9.6% seen once. Sequencing input: memory (CD45RO+) T cells sorted from blood. The chain carries TRBV3-1 and TRBJ1-3; D is unclear. This sequence originates from a woman aged 18-29 years in good health. For the CDR3, the DNA is TGTGCCAGCAGCCCAGATGGGCAGCCTGGAAACACCATATATTTT. Residues: CASSPDGQPGNTIYF. Full variable domain (remainder filled in from reference TRBV3-1 and TRBJ1-3): DTAVSQTPKYLVTQMGNDKSIKCEQNLGHDTMYWYKQDSKKFLKIMFSYNNKELIINETVPNRFSPKSPDKAHLNLHINSLELGDSAVYFCASSPDGQPGNTIYFGEGSWLTVV.